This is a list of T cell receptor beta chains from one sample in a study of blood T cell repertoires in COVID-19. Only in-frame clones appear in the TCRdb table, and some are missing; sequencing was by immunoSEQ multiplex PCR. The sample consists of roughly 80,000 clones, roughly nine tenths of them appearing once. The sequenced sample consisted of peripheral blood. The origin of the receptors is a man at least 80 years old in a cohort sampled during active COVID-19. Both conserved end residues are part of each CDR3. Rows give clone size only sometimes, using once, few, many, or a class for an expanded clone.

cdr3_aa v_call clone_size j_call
CASSQGQTSTDTQYF TRBV3-1/TRBV3-2 NA TRBJ2-3
CASSRGDRGRRDYGYTF TRBV9 NA TRBJ1-2
CASSEGRGAYTDTQYF TRBV6-1 NA TRBJ2-3
CASSEFTNTGELFF TRBV2 few TRBJ2-2
CASSLDSSYNEQFF TRBV11-3 NA TRBJ2-1
CASSLTTGLAKNIQYF TRBV7-2 once TRBJ2-4
CASSSYTSANEQFF TRBV7-2 once TRBJ2-1
CASLRWWNQPQHF TRBV6-6 once TRBJ1-5
CASSLPGPMNTEAFF TRBV7-9 NA TRBJ1-1
CASSTGTSGGNEQFF TRBV9 NA TRBJ2-1
CASSPNAQASGNTIYF TRBV6-4 NA TRBJ1-3
CASSPPGGETQYF TRBV18 NA TRBJ2-5
CASSLRGPVNYGYTF TRBV7-2 once TRBJ1-2
CASSTGGLTYEQYF TRBV5-5 NA TRBJ2-7
CASRTGTTNTGELFF TRBV5-1 NA TRBJ2-2
CASSGQGRNQPQHF TRBV2 NA TRBJ1-5
CASSPASGGRTDTQYF TRBV18 NA TRBJ2-3
CASSLAPGQVNEKLFF TRBV5-5 NA TRBJ1-4
CAISVETSGENEQFF TRBV10-3 NA TRBJ2-1
CASSDRRANYGYTF TRBV3-1/TRBV3-2 NA TRBJ1-2
CAWTPFETGRDSPLHF TRBV30 NA TRBJ1-6
CASSFRVNTEAFF TRBV12-3/TRBV12-4 NA TRBJ1-1